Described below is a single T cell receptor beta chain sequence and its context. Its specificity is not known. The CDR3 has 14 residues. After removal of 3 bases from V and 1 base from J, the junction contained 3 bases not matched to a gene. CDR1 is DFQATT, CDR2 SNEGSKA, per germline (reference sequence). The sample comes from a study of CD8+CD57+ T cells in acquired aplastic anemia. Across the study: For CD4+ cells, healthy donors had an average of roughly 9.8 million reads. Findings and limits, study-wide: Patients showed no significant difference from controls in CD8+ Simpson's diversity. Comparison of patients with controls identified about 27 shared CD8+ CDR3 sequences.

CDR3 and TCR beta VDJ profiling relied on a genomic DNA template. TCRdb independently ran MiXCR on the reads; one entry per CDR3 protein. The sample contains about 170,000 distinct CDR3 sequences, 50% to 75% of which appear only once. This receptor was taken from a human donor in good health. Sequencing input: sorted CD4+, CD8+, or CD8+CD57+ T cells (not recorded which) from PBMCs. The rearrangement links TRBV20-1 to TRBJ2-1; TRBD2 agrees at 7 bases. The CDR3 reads CSAREGLSYNEQFF. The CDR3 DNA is TGCAGTGCTAGGGAGGGACTATCCTACAATGAGCAGTTCTTC.